The present TCR beta chain was sequenced within a study of beta chain features in type 1 diabetes. Study-wide results and limits: Sampled from patients, naive, central memory and Treg TCRB repertoires appeared more similar than those sampled from healthy donors. Shorter templates might be favored by PCR, and equally so in patients and in controls. There was a moderate but significant shortening of TCRB CDR3s in all four CD4+ subsets of Type 1 diabetes patients.

The V gene's germline CDR1 is MDHEN and CDR2 SYDVKM. CDR3 length: 15 residues. The V gene end was trimmed by 4 bases and the J gene end by 7 bases; junction bases not matched to a gene: 9. Isolation of CD4+ naive, central memory, regulatory and stem cell-like memory cells was achieved by sorting via CD45RO/CCR7/CD25/CD127/CD95/CD27. Each sorted fraction was over 95% pure. Only a few counts were recorded for this clone. The antigen is not known. The sequenced template was cDNA made from the entire isolated RNA. TCRdb's copy holds only in-frame clones and misses some; the assay was immunoSEQ multiplex PCR. The sample lists 150,000 to 200,000 clones, roughly 9% seen once, with roughly 0.7% in the top ten.

The chain employs TRBV28 and TRBJ2-3, with 9 bases lining up with TRBD2. The sequence came from a woman in her 30s with type 1 diabetes. The source material was central memory CD4+ T cells from blood. The DNA of the CDR3 is TGTGCCAGCAGTTCTCCGGGACTAGCTATGAATACGCAGTATTTT. Protein: CASSSPGLAMNTQYF.